The clone carrying this T cell receptor (beta chain) appeared once. Per the original methods: Estimation of nucleated cell counts relied on the amplification of reference gene primers. The assay was immunoSEQ multiplex PCR, and TCRdb's table has in-frame clones only and misses some. That table furnishes V, J and clone size, whereas the DNA furnished D and trimming. Of about 270,000 clones in the sample, approximately 86% were seen once. V dropped 6 bases and J dropped 4 bases, with 12 bases sitting between them. The CDR3 sequence is 13 residues long. The germline V gene encodes CDR1 KGHSH and CDR2 LQKENI. The data derive from a study of blood T cell repertoires in COVID-19. About the study: Acute and convalescent COVID-19 samples came from the United States, Italy and Spain. PBMCs, B-cell-depleted T cells, or T cells provided the cDNA or gDNA that made up the material.

This receptor was obtained from a man aged 35 to 55 who had recovered from COVID-19. This chain links TRBV18 with TRBJ1-2; D is unresolved. The sequencing input was peripheral blood. The CDR3, as DNA: TGTGCCAGCTCGCCATTTAGCTCCTATGGCTACACCTTC. Protein product: CASSPFSSYGYTF.